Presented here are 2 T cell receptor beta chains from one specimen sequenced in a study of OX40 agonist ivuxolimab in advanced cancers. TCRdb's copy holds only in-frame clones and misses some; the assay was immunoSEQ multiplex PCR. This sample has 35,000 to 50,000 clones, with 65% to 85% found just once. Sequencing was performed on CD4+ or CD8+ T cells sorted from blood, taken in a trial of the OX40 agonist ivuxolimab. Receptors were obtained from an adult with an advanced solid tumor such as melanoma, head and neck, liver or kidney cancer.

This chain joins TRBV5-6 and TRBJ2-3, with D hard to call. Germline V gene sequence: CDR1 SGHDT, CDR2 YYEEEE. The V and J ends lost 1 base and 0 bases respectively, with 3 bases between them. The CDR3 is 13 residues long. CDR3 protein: CASSLTSTDTQYF. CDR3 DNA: TGTGCCAGCAGCTTGACTAGCACAGATACGCAGTATTTT.

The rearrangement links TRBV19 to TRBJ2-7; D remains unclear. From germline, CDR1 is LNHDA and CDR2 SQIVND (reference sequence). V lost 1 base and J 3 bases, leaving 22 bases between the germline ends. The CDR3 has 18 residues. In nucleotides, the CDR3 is TGTGCCAGTAGTATAGCCTCCAGGCCCCCGGGCAGGCACTACGAGCAGTACTTC. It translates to CASSIASRPPGRHYEQYF.